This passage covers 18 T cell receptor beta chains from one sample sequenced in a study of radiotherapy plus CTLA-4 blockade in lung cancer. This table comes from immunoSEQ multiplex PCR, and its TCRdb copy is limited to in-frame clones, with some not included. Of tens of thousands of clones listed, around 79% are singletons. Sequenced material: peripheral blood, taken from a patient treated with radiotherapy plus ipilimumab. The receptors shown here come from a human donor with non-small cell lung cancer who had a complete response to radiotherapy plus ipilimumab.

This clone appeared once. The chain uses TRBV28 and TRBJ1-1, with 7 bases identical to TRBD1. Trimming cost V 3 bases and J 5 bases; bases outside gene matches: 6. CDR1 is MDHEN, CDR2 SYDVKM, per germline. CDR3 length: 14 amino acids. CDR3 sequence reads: CASSLGRGGTEAFF. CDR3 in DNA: TGTGCCAGCAGTTTGGGCAGGGGGGGAACTGAAGCTTTCTTT.

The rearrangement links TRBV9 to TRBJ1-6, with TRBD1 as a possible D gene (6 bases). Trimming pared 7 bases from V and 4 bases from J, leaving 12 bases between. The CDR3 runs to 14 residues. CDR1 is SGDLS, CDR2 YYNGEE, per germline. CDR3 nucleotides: TGTGCCAGCCAAAGACAGGATTATAATTCACCCCTCCACTTT. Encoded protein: CASQRQDYNSPLHF.

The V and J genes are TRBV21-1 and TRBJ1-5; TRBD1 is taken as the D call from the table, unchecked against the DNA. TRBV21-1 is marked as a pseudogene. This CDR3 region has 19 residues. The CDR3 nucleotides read TGTGCCAGCAGCGCCAATGGCGGGACAGGGTTTGCGGGGAATCAGCCCCAGCATTTT. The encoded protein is CASSANGGTGFAGNQPQHF.

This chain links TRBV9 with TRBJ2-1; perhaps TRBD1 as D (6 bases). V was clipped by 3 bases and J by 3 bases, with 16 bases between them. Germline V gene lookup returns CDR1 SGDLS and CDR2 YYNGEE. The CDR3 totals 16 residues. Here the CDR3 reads CASSGRFGQLYNEQFF. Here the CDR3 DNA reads TGTGCCAGCAGCGGACGGTTCGGACAGCTCTACAATGAGCAGTTCTTC.

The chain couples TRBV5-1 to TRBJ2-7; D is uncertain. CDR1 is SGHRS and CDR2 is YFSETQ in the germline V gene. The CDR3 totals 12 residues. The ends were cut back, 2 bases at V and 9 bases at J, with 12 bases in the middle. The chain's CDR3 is CASSFGQAGQYF. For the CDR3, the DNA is TGCGCCAGCAGCTTTGGTCAGGCAGGGCAGTACTTC.

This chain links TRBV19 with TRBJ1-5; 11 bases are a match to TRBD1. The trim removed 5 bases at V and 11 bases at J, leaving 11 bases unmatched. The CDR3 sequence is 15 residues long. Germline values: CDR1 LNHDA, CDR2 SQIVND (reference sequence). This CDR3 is CASSSGTGGFGAQHF. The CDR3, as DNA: TGTGCCAGTAGTTCCGGGACAGGGGGTTTCGGAGCCCAGCATTTT.

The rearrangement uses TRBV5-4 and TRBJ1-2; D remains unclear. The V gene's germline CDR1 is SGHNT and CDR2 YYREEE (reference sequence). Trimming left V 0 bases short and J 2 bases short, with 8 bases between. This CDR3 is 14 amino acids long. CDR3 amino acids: CASSLVEQNYGYTF. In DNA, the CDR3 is TGTGCCAGCAGCTTGGTTGAACAGAACTATGGCTACACCTTC.

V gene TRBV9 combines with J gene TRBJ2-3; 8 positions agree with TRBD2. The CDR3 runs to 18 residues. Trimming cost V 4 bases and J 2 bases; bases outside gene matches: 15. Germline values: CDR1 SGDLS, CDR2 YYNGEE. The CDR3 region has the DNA TGTGCCAGCAGCCCGACGCCGGGTGGAGCGGGGGTCACAGATACGCAGTATTTT. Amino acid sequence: CASSPTPGGAGVTDTQYF.

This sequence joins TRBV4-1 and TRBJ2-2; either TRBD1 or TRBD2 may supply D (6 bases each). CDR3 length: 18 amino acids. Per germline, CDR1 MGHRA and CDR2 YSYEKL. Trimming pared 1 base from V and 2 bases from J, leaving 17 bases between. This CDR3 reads CASSQGGLGGLNTGELFF. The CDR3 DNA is TGCGCCAGCAGCCAAGGTGGGCTGGGGGGCCTTAACACCGGGGAGCTGTTTTTT.

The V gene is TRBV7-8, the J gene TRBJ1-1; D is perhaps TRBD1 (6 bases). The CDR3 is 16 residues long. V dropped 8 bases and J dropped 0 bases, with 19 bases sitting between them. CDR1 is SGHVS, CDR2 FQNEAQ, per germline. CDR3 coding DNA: TGTGCCAGCCTAATTCTGGGTACAGGGATGAACACTGAAGCTTTCTTT. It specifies CASLILGTGMNTEAFF.

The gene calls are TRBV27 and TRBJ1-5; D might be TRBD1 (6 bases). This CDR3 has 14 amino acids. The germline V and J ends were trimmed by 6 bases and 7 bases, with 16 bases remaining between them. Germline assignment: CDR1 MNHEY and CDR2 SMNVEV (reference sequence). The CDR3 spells CASRGGRGLQPQHF. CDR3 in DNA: TGTGCCAGCAGGGGGGGCAGGGGACTCCAGCCCCAGCATTTT.

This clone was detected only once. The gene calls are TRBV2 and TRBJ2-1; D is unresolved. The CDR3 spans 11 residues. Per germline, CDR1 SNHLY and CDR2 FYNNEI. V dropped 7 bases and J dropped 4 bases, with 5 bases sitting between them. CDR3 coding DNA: TGTGCCAGCACAGGTTACAATGAGCAGTTCTTC. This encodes CASTGYNEQFF.

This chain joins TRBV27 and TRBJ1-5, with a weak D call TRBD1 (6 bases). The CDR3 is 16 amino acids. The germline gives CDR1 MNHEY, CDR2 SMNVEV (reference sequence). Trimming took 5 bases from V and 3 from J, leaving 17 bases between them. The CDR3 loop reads CASSLRGNRNNQPQHF. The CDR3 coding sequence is TGTGCCAGCAGTCTCAGGGGTAATCGGAACAATCAGCCCCAGCATTTT.

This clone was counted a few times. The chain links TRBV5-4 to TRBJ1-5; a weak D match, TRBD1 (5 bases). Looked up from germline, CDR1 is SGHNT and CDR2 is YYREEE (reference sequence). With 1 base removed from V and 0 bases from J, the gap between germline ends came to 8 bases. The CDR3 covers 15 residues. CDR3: CASSLWGVSNQPQHF. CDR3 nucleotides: TGTGCCAGCAGCTTGTGGGGGGTTAGCAATCAGCCCCAGCATTTT.

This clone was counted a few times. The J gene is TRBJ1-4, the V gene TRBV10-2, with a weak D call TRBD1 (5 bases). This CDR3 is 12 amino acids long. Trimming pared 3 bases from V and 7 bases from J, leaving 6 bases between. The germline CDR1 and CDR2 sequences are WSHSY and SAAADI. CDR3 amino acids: CASSETGEKLFF. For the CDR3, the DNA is TGCGCCAGCAGTGAAACAGGTGAAAAACTGTTTTTT.

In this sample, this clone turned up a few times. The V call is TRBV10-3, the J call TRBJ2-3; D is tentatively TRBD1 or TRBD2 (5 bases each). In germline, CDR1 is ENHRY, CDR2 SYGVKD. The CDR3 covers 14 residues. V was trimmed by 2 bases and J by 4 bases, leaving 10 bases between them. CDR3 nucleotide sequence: TGTGCCATCAGTGAGGGTAGGGACGCAGATACGCAGTATTTT. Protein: CAISEGRDADTQYF.

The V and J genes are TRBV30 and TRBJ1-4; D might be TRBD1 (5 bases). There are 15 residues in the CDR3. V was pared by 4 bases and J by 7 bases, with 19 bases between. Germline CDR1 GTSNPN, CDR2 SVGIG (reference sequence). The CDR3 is CAWTPGGGVGEKLFF. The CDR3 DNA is TGTGCCTGGACCCCCGGGGGAGGGGTGGGTGAAAAACTGTTTTTT.

The CDR3 protein is CASSPEGNTIYF. The CDR3 DNA sequence: TGTGCCAGCAGCCCCGAGGGAAACACCATATATTTT. The gene calls are TRBV7-2 and TRBJ1-3; D unresolved. This CDR3 contains 12 residues. V was trimmed by 5 bases and J by 4 bases, leaving 6 bases between them. Germline-derived CDR1 and CDR2 are SGHTA and FQGNSA.